This is a list of T cell receptor beta chains from one sample in a study of CD8+ T cells in alopecia areata. Method: immunoSEQ multiplex PCR; TCRdb's copy keeps in-frame clones and lacks some. In the table there are 150,000 or so clones, around half of which are singletons. The starting material was CD8+ T cells sorted from blood, obtained at week 4, from a patient treated with tofacitinib. The receptors stem from a human donor with alopecia areata. Both conserved end residues are part of each CDR3. The D gene is left open where the match is weak. Only part of the rows carry a size: once, few, many, or a class if the clone is expanded.

d_call j_call clone_size v_call cdr3_nt cdr3_aa
TRBD1 TRBJ1-2 - TRBV5-1 TGCGCCAGCAGCTTGGGACAGGGGGCAGGAGGCTATGGCTACACCTTC CASSLGQGAGGYGYTF
- TRBJ1-1 once TRBV27 TGTGCCAGCAGGCCGGGGGGTAACACTGAAGCTTTCTTT CASRPGGNTEAFF
- TRBJ1-2 few TRBV4-1 TGCGCCAGCAGCCAGCCCGGAGGGTATGGCTACACCTTC CASSQPGGYGYTF
TRBD2 TRBJ2-7 - TRBV7-8 TGTGCCAGCAGCAAATATAGCGGGTTTGACGAGCAGTACTTC CASSKYSGFDEQYF
- TRBJ2-7 - TRBV13 TGTGCCAGCAGCTTAGGCCGAGGCTACGAGCAGTACTTC CASSLGRGYEQYF
TRBD1 TRBJ1-5 - TRBV12-5 TGTGCTAGTGGTATATTTCAGGGGGCGGATCAGCCCCAGCATTTT CASGIFQGADQPQHF
- TRBJ1-6 few TRBV6-5 TGTGCCAGCAGTTACCGACAGGAGCATTCACCCCTCCACTTT CASSYRQEHSPLHF
- TRBJ1-5 few TRBV19 TGTGCCAGTATCGATGGTACGATAAAGGGCAATCAGCCCCAGCATTTT CASIDGTIKGNQPQHF
- TRBJ2-7 - TRBV4-1 TGCGCCAGCAGCCCACCGGACAGCTACGAGCAGTACTTC CASSPPDSYEQYF
- TRBJ1-2 - TRBV7-9 TGTGCCAGCAGCGCATCCGGGACACCTGATGGCTACACCTTC CASSASGTPDGYTF
TRBD2 TRBJ2-1 - TRBV29-1 TGCAGCGTTGTTAGCGGGGCTAGCTCCTACAATGAGCAGTTCTTC CSVVSGASSYNEQFF
TRBD1 TRBJ2-1 - TRBV9 TGTGCCAGCAGCGTTCGGACAGGGCCCTACAATGAGCAGTTCTTC CASSVRTGPYNEQFF
TRBD1 TRBJ1-1 - TRBV10-3 TGTGCCATCAGCGGGACAGGGGTGGGGTTGAACACTGAAGCTTTCTTT CAISGTGVGLNTEAFF
- TRBJ1-2 - TRBV2 TGTGCCAGCAGTGACGGGCAGGCTAACTATGGCTACACCTTC CASSDGQANYGYTF
- TRBJ1-2 - TRBV27 TGTGCCAGCAGCCCAAGGGGGGGGCTTGGTGGCTACACCTTC CASSPRGGLGGYTF
TRBD1 TRBJ2-1 few TRBV7-9 TGTGCCAGCAGCTTGGTGGACAGGGTTTATGAGCAGTTCTTC CASSLVDRVYEQFF